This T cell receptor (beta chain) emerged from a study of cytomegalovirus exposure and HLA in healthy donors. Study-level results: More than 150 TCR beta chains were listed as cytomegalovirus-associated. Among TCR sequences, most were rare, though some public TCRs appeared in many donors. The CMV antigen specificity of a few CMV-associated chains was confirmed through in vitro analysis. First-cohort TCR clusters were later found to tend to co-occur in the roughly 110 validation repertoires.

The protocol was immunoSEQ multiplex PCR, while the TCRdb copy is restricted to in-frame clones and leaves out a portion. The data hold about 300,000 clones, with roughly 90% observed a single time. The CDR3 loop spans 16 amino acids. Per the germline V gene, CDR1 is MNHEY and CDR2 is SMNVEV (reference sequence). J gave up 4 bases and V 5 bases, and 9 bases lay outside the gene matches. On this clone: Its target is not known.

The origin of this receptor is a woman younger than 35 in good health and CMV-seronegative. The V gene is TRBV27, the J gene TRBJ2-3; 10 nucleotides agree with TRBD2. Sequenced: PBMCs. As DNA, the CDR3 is TGTGCCAGCAGTGGATCTAGCGGGAGTCTTCCAGATACGCAGTATTTT. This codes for CASSGSSGSLPDTQYF.